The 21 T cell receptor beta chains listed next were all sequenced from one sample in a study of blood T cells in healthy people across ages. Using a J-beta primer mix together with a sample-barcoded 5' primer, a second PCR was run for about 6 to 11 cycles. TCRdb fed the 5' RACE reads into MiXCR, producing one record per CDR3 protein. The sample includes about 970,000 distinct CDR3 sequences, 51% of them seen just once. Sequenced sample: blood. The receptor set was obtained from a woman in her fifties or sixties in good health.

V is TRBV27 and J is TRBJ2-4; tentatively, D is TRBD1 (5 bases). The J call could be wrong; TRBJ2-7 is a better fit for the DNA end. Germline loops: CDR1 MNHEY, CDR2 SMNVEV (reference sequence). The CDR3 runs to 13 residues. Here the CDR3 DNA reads TGTGCCAGCAGTTCCTGGACACAGTACGAGCAGTACTTC. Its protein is CASSSWTQYEQYF.

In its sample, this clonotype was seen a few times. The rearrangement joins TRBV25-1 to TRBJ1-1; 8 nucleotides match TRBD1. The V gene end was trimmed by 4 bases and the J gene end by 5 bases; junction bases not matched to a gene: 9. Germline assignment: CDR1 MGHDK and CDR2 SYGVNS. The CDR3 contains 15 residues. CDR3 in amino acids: CASSALRQGRTEAFF. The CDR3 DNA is TGTGCCAGCAGTGCCCTTCGACAGGGGAGGACTGAAGCTTTCTTT.

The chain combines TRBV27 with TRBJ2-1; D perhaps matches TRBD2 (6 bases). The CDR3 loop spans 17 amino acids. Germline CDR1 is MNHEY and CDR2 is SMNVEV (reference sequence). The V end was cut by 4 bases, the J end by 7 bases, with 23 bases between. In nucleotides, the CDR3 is TGTGCCAGCAGTTCGGGGGACGTCGTCAGGGTAAGGAATGAGCAGTTCTTC. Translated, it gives CASSSGDVVRVRNEQFF.

The CDR3 region is CSVPLWETQYF. The CDR3 DNA follows: TGCAGCGTCCCTCTCTGGGAGACCCAGTACTTC. The chain combines TRBV29-1 with TRBJ2-5, with unresolved D. Deletions cut 6 bases from V and 5 bases from J, with 10 bases between. This CDR3 is 11 amino acids long. Germline values: CDR1 SQVTM, CDR2 ANQGSEA.

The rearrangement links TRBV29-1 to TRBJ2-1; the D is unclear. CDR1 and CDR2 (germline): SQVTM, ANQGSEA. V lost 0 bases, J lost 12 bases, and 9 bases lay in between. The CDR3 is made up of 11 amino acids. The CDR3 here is CSVEDLDAQFF. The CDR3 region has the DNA TGCAGCGTTGAAGATCTAGATGCGCAGTTCTTC.

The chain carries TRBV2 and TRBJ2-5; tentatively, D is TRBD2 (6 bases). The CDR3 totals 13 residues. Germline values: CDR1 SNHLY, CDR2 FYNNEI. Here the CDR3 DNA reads TGTGCGATCGGCGGGGACGGTCAAGAGACCCAGTACTTC. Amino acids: CAIGGDGQETQYF.

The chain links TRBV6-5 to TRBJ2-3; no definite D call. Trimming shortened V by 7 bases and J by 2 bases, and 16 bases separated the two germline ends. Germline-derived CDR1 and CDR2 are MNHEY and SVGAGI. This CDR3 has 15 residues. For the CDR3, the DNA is TGTGCCAGCACCCCTCGGGCTAGTTACACAGATACGCAGTATTTT. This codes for CASTPRASYTDTQYF.

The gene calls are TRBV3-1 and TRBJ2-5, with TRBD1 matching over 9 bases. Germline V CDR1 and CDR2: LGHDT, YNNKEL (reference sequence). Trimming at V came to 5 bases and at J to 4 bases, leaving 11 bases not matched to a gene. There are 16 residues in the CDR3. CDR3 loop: CASSYGQGQIGETQYF. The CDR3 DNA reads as TGTGCCAGCAGCTACGGACAGGGGCAGATAGGAGAGACCCAGTACTTC.

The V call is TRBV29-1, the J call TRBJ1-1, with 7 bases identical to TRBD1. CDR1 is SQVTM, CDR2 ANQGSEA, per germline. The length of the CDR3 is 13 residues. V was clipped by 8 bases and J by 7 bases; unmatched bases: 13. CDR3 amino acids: CSLVVGGGGEAFF. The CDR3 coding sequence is TGCAGCCTGGTAGTAGGGGGCGGAGGTGAAGCTTTCTTT.

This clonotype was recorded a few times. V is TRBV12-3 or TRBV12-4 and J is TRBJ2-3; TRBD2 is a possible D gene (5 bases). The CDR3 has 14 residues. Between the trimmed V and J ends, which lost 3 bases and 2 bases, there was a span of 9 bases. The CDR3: CASSLDWDTDTQYF. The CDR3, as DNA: TGTGCCAGCAGTTTGGACTGGGACACAGATACGCAGTATTTT.

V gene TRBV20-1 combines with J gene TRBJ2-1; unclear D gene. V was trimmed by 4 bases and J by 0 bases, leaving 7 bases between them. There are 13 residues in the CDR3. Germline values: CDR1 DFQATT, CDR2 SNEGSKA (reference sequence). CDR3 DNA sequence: TGCAGTGCTATAGAGGTCTCCTACAATGAGCAGTTCTTC. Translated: CSAIEVSYNEQFF.

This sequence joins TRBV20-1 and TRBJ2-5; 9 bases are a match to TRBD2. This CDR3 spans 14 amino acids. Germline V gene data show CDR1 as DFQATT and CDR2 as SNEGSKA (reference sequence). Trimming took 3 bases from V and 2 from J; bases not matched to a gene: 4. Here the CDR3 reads CSASRTSVQETQYF. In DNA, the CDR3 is TGCAGTGCTAGTCGGACTAGCGTGCAAGAGACCCAGTACTTC.

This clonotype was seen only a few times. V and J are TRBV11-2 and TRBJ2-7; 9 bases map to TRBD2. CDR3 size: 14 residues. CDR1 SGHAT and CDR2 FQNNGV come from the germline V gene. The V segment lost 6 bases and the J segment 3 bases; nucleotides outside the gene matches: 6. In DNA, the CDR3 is TGTGCCAGCAGGAGGGGCGGGAGGGGCTACGAGCAGTACTTC. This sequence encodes CASRRGGRGYEQYF.

CDR3 bases: TGTGCCACTCTACAGGGGACGGGTAAAGGGTATGAGCAGTTCTTC. Encoded protein: CATLQGTGKGYEQFF. V gene TRBV6-1 combines with J gene TRBJ2-1; 7 nucleotides align to TRBD1. There are 15 residues in the CDR3. J lost 8 bases, V lost 10 bases, and 17 bases had no gene match. Germline-derived CDR1 and CDR2 are MNHNS and SASEGT.

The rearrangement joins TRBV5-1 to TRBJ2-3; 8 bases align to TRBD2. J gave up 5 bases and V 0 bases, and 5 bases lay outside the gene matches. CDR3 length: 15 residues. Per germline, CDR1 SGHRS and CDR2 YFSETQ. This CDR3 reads CASSLVAGGRDTQYF. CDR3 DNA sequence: TGCGCCAGCAGCTTGGTTGCGGGAGGACGAGATACGCAGTATTTT.

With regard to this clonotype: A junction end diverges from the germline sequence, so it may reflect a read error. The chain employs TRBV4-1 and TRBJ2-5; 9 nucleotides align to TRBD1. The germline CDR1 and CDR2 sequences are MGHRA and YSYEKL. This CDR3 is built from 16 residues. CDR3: CAGSQVLGQGSREQYF. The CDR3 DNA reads TGCGCCGGCAGCCAAGTCCTAGGACAGGGGTCTCGGGAGCAGTACTTC.

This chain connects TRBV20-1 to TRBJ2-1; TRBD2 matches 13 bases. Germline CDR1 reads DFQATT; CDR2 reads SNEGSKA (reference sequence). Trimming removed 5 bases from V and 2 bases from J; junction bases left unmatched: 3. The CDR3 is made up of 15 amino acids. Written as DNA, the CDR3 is TGCAGTGCTGGCGGGACTAGCGGGGCCTACAATGAGCAGTTCTTC. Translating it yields CSAGGTSGAYNEQFF.

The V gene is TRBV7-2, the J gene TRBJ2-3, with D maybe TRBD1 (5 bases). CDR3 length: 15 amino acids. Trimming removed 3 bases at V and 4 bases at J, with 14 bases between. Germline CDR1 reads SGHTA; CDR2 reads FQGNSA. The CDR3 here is CASSFPPTVSDTQYF. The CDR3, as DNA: TGTGCCAGCAGCTTCCCCCCGACAGTTTCAGATACGCAGTATTTT. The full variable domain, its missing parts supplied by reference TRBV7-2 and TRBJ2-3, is GAGVSQSPSNKVTEKGKDVELRCDPISGHTALYWYRQSLGQGLEFLIYFQGNSAPDKSGLPSDRFSAERTGGSVSTLTIQRTQQEDSAVYLCASSFPPTVSDTQYFGPGTRLTVL.

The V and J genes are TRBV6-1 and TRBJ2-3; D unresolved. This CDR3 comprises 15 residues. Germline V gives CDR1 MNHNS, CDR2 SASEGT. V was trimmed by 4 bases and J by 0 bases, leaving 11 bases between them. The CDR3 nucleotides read TGTGCCAGCAGTGTCATGCCGGCTAGCACAGATACGCAGTATTTT. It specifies CASSVMPASTDTQYF.

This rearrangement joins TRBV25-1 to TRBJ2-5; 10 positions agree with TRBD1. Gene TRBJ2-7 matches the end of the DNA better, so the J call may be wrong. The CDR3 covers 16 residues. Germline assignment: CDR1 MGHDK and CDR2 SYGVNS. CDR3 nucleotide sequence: TGTGCCAGCAGTGAATATAGGGGACAGGGGACCTACGAGCAGTACTTC. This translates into CASSEYRGQGTYEQYF.

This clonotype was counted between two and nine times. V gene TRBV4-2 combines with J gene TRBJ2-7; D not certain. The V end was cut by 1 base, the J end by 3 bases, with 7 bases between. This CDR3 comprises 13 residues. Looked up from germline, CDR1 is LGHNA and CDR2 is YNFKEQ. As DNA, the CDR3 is TGTGCCAGCAGCCAAGTGGGGAACTACGAGCAGTACTTC. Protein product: CASSQVGNYEQYF.